These 32 T cell receptor beta chains share one sample of origin, sequenced in a study of CD8+ T cells in alopecia areata. The sequencing template was cDNA reverse transcribed from extracted RNA. Clones were sequenced by immunoSEQ multiplex PCR, and TCRdb holds only the in-frame ones, with some missing. The table lists about 110,000 clones, roughly 55% of them singletons. The sequenced sample was NKG2D-low CD8+ T cells sorted from blood. The receptors stem from a human donor with alopecia areata.

J is TRBJ1-1 and V is TRBV5-1; D unclear. The V gene's germline CDR1 is SGHRS and CDR2 YFSETQ. The CDR3 is 13 residues long. V was clipped by 4 bases and J by 1 base, with 8 bases between them. The CDR3 sequence: CASSLLENTEAFF. The CDR3 nucleotides are TGCGCCAGCAGCCTGTTGGAGAACACTGAAGCTTTCTTT. The full variable domain, with the rest looked up from reference TRBV5-1 and TRBJ1-1, is KAGVTQTPRYLIKTRGQQVTLSCSPISGHRSVSWYQQTPGQGLQFLFEYFSETQRNKGNFPGRFSGRQFSNSRSEMNVSTLELGDSALYLCASSLLENTEAFFGQGTRLTVV.

This chain links TRBV28 with TRBJ2-5; 8 bases are a match to TRBD1. Losses at the gene ends were 3 bases for V and 2 bases for J; bases not matched to a gene: 14. The CDR3 length is 18 residues. Per germline, CDR1 MDHEN and CDR2 SYDVKM. The CDR3 protein is CASSLDPRQGTGQETQYF. CDR3 sequence (DNA): TGTGCCAGCAGTTTGGACCCCCGACAGGGGACGGGTCAAGAGACCCAGTACTTC. Combining the CDR3 with reference TRBV28 and TRBJ2-5 gives the whole variable domain DVKVTQSSRYLVKRTGEKVFLECVQDMDHENMFWYRQDPGLGLRLIYFSYDVKMKEKGDIPEGYSVSREKKERFSLILESASTNQTSMYLCASSLDPRQGTGQETQYFGPGTRLLVL.

V and J are TRBV5-6 and TRBJ2-7; maybe TRBD2 (5 bases). This CDR3 spans 14 amino acids. The V and J ends lost 2 bases and 6 bases respectively, with 15 bases between them. CDR1 is SGHDT and CDR2 is YYEEEE in the germline V gene. The CDR3 DNA sequence: TGTGCCAGCAGCTTTGGGAGAGGGAGAGGCGAGCAGTACTTC. As protein: CASSFGRGRGEQYF.

This clone was seen a handful of times. This chain joins TRBV27 and TRBJ2-1; D is perhaps TRBD2 (6 bases). CDR3 size: 13 residues. Germline V gene lookup returns CDR1 MNHEY and CDR2 SMNVEV (reference sequence). The germline V and J ends were trimmed by 3 bases and 10 bases, with 13 bases remaining between them. The DNA of the CDR3 is TGTGCCAGCAGTTTTGGAGCTAGCGCGGAGCAGTTCTTC. Its translation: CASSFGASAEQFF.

The chain carries TRBV9 and TRBJ2-7, with D possibly matching TRBD1 (6 bases). V lost 3 bases to trimming and J lost 2 bases, with 15 bases between them. Germline V gene sequence: CDR1 SGDLS, CDR2 YYNGEE. This CDR3 contains 15 residues. In DNA, the CDR3 is TGTGCCAGCAGCGATGGAGACGGGACAACCTACGAGCAGTACTTC. It specifies CASSDGDGTTYEQYF.

This sequence joins TRBV6-5 and TRBJ2-1; 10 positions agree with TRBD2. In germline, CDR1 is MNHEY, CDR2 SVGAGI. This CDR3 comprises 15 residues. With V trimmed by 6 bases and J by 3 bases, 5 bases remained unmatched. The CDR3: CASRRGLAFYNEQFF. Here the CDR3 DNA reads TGTGCCAGCAGGAGGGGACTAGCGTTCTACAATGAGCAGTTCTTC.

V is TRBV5-1 and J is TRBJ2-1, with D tentatively TRBD1 or TRBD2 (5 bases each). Trimming shortened V by 4 bases and J by 0 bases, and 5 bases separated the two germline ends. The CDR3 runs 13 residues. Germline CDR1 is SGHRS and CDR2 is YFSETQ. The DNA for the CDR3 is TGCGCCAGCAGCGGGGGCTCCTACAATGAGCAGTTCTTC. Its protein product is CASSGGSYNEQFF.

As DNA, the CDR3 is TGCGCCAAATTTTACAGACGATCTCCCGGGGAGCTGTTTTTT. It translates to CAKFYRRSPGELFF. The chain employs TRBV5-1 and TRBJ2-2; unclear D gene. The germline CDR1 and CDR2 sequences are SGHRS and YFSETQ. This CDR3 has 14 residues. V lost 9 bases and J 6 bases, leaving 18 bases between the germline ends.

V gene TRBV13 combines with J gene TRBJ1-5, with 9 bases that match TRBD1. The germline gives CDR1 PRHDT, CDR2 FYEKMQ (reference sequence). J was trimmed by 5 bases and V by 5 bases; bases with no gene match: 10. This CDR3 has 16 amino acids. For the CDR3, the DNA is TGTGCCAGCAGCCTAGCGGGACAGGGTGGCGATCAGCCCCAGCATTTT. Residues: CASSLAGQGGDQPQHF. The full variable domain, in which reference TRBV13 and TRBJ1-5 provide the parts outside the CDR3, is AAGVIQSPRHLIKEKRETATLKCYPIPRHDTVYWYQQGPGQDPQFLISFYEKMQSDKGSIPDRFSAQQFSDYHSELNMSSLELGDSALYFCASSLAGQGGDQPQHFGDGTRLSIL.

The V gene is TRBV6-1, the J gene TRBJ2-3; no firm D call. The CDR3 sequence is 15 residues long. Trimming took 1 base from V and 0 from J, leaving 8 bases between them. Germline CDR1 and CDR2: MNHNS and SASEGT. CDR3 bases: TGTGCCAGCAGTGAAGATCGAGCTAGCACAGATACGCAGTATTTT. This codes for CASSEDRASTDTQYF.

This chain connects TRBV25-1 to TRBJ1-1; D perhaps matches TRBD1 (5 bases). CDR3 length: 12 residues. Germline assignment: CDR1 MGHDK and CDR2 SYGVNS. Trimming removed 6 bases at V and 7 bases at J, with 12 bases between. In DNA form, the CDR3 reads TGTGCCAGCAGAGGACCACAGGTTGAAGCTTTCTTT. It codes for CASRGPQVEAFF.

The chain recombines TRBV7-6 with TRBJ2-1, with 11 bases matching TRBD2. Germline V lookup: CDR1 SGHVS, CDR2 FNYEAQ. V trimming: 6 bases; J trimming: 4 bases; junction bases outside the gene matches: 5. The CDR3 runs to 15 residues. The CDR3 bases are TGTGCCAGCAGTAATAGCGGGAGGGTATACAATGAGCAGTTCTTC. Protein: CASSNSGRVYNEQFF. Full variable domain (remainder filled in from reference TRBV7-6 and TRBJ2-1): GAGVSQSPRYKVTKRGQDVALRCDPISGHVSLYWYRQALGQGPEFLTYFNYEAQQDKSGLPNDRFSAERPEGSISTLTIQRTEQRDSAMYRCASSNSGRVYNEQFFGPGTRLTVL.

The chain couples TRBV29-1 to TRBJ1-2; the D is unclear. The CDR3 length is 14 residues. Germline CDR1 and CDR2: SQVTM and ANQGSEA. Trimming took 6 bases from V and 0 from J, leaving 14 bases between them. The CDR3, as DNA: TGCAGCGTCGGGAGGGCGAGAGCTAACTATGGCTACACCTTC. It is translated as CSVGRARANYGYTF.

V and J are TRBV6-1 and TRBJ1-5; possible D gene TRBD1, 5 bases. The V end was cut by 6 bases, the J end by 3 bases, with 12 bases between. The CDR3 is made up of 14 amino acids. The germline CDR1 and CDR2 sequences are MNHNS and SASEGT. The chain's CDR3 is CASRARGVNQPQHF. As DNA, the CDR3 is TGTGCCAGCAGGGCAAGGGGTGTCAATCAGCCCCAGCATTTT.

This chain connects TRBV5-1 to TRBJ2-7; 10 positions agree with TRBD1. V lost 3 bases, J lost 0 bases, and 3 bases stayed unmatched. The CDR3 spans 15 residues. The germline V gene has CDR1 SGHRS and CDR2 YFSETQ. The CDR3 reads CASSWGTGVSYEQYF. CDR3 nucleotide sequence: TGCGCCAGCAGCTGGGGGACAGGGGTCTCCTACGAGCAGTACTTC.

Only a few counts were recorded for this clone. The chain is built from TRBV21-1 and TRBJ2-3; TRBD2, the D gene given by the table, was not confirmed from the DNA. TRBV21-1 is a recognized pseudogene. This CDR3 has 16 residues. CDR3 loop: CASSKVAPSEYHTQYF. The CDR3 region has the DNA TGTGCCAGCAGCAAGGTGGCGCCTAGCGAATATCATACGCAGTATTTT.

The sample holds a few counts of this clone. The J gene is TRBJ2-3, the V gene TRBV28, with 7 bases fitting TRBD2. The CDR3 totals 15 residues. The germline V gene encodes CDR1 MDHEN and CDR2 SYDVKM. The trim removed 6 bases at V and 0 bases at J, leaving 6 bases unmatched. The CDR3 loop reads CASSLRRESTDTQYF. The CDR3 bases are TGTGCCAGCAGCCTCCGGCGGGAGAGCACAGATACGCAGTATTTT.

V gene TRBV4-1 combines with J gene TRBJ2-3; TRBD1 aligns across 7 bases. This CDR3 comprises 15 residues. Germline CDR1 reads MGHRA; CDR2 reads YSYEKL. The V segment lost 7 bases and the J segment 2 bases; nucleotides outside the gene matches: 9. CDR3 coding DNA: TGCGCCAGCACAAAGGGGGACAGCCCCACAGATACGCAGTATTTT. Protein sequence: CASTKGDSPTDTQYF.

The V gene is TRBV9, the J gene TRBJ2-7; 10 bases agree with TRBD2. CDR1 SGDLS and CDR2 YYNGEE come from the germline V gene. Trimming at V came to 2 bases and at J to 5 bases, leaving 7 bases not matched to a gene. The length of the CDR3 is 15 residues. The CDR3 loop is CASSVSGLAPDEQYF. The CDR3 DNA reads as TGTGCCAGCAGCGTCTCGGGACTAGCGCCCGACGAGCAGTACTTC.

The genes are TRBV9 and TRBJ1-2; a possible D gene is TRBD1 (5 bases). CDR1 is SGDLS and CDR2 is YYNGEE in the germline V gene. This CDR3 region has 12 residues. The germline V and J ends were trimmed by 4 bases and 8 bases, with 12 bases remaining between them. The CDR3 reads CASSSGTGGYTF. The CDR3 DNA sequence: TGTGCCAGCAGCTCGGGGACGGGAGGCTACACCTTC.

The chain employs TRBV7-8 and TRBJ2-1; 14 bases line up with TRBD2. Germline CDR1 and CDR2: SGHVS and FQNEAQ. CDR3 size: 19 residues. Germline trimming cut 2 bases from V and 7 bases from J; bases unmatched to any gene: 13. CDR3 protein: CASSLPGLAGELVENEQFF. The CDR3 bases are TGTGCCAGCAGCTTACCGGGACTAGCGGGAGAGTTGGTGGAGAATGAGCAGTTCTTC.

This sequence joins TRBV20-1 and TRBJ1-2; D is uncertain. Between the trimmed V and J ends, which lost 6 bases and 6 bases, there was a span of 8 bases. The CDR3 loop spans 10 amino acids. Germline values: CDR1 DFQATT, CDR2 SNEGSKA (reference sequence). The DNA for the CDR3 is TGCAGTGCGGGTAGTAATGGCTACACCTTC. Amino acid sequence: CSAGSNGYTF.

This clone appeared a single time. The V gene is TRBV14, the J gene TRBJ2-1; D possibly corresponds to TRBD2 (6 bases). V dropped 0 bases and J dropped 8 bases, with 26 bases sitting between them. Germline V gene lookup returns CDR1 SGHDN and CDR2 FVKESK. The CDR3 sequence is 19 residues long. The CDR3 reads CASSQDFWAVGAGRDEQFF. In DNA, the CDR3 is TGTGCCAGCAGCCAAGATTTTTGGGCGGTCGGAGCGGGTCGGGATGAGCAGTTCTTC.

The rearrangement uses TRBV4-1 and TRBJ2-7; 8 bases are a match to TRBD2. This CDR3 comprises 16 residues. Germline lookup yields CDR1 MGHRA and CDR2 YSYEKL. Trimming at V came to 0 bases and at J to 3 bases, leaving 7 bases not matched to a gene. The CDR3 spells CASSQDTAGGGYEQYF. The CDR3 DNA sequence: TGCGCCAGCAGCCAAGATACGGCGGGAGGAGGCTACGAGCAGTACTTC.

The rearrangement uses TRBV29-1 and TRBJ2-3; 10 nucleotides match TRBD1. Germline V gene data show CDR1 as SQVTM and CDR2 as ANQGSEA. The CDR3 consists of 14 residues. With V trimmed by 4 bases and J by 4 bases, 5 bases remained unmatched. CDR3 DNA: TGCAGCGTTGTGGGGACAGGGGTGGCAGATACGCAGTATTTT. As protein: CSVVGTGVADTQYF.

This clone occurred once. This chain connects TRBV27 to TRBJ1-5; 7 nucleotides align to TRBD1. The junction had 6 bases not matched to a gene; V was cut back by 2 bases and J by 5 bases. This CDR3 is 15 amino acids long. Germline V gives CDR1 MNHEY, CDR2 SMNVEV (reference sequence). The CDR3 loop reads CASSLGFRGDQPQHF. The CDR3 region has the DNA TGTGCCAGCAGTTTAGGTTTCAGGGGGGATCAGCCCCAGCATTTT.

V and J are TRBV7-8 and TRBJ2-7; no reliable D call. This CDR3 has 13 amino acids. V lost 1 base and J lost 3, with 7 bases in between. Germline V gene sequence: CDR1 SGHVS, CDR2 FQNEAQ. DNA for the CDR3: TGTGCCAGCAGCTTAGTATCGTACTACGAGCAGTACTTC. Protein sequence: CASSLVSYYEQYF. Combining the CDR3 with reference TRBV7-8 and TRBJ2-7 gives the whole variable domain GAGVSQSPRYKVAKRGQDVALRCDPISGHVSLFWYQQALGQGPEFLTYFQNEAQLDKSGLPSDRFFAERPEGSVSTLKIQRTQQEDSAVYLCASSLVSYYEQYFGPGTRLTVT.

This chain joins TRBV5-1 and TRBJ1-5; D ambiguous. The CDR3 runs to 13 residues. CDR1 is SGHRS and CDR2 is YFSETQ in the germline V gene. V dropped 0 bases and J dropped 4 bases, with 5 bases sitting between them. The CDR3 loop is CASSLGQNQPQHF. CDR3 sequence (DNA): TGCGCCAGCAGCTTGGGACAAAATCAGCCCCAGCATTTT. The variable domain in full, with the rest retrieved from reference TRBV5-1 and TRBJ1-5, is KAGVTQTPRYLIKTRGQQVTLSCSPISGHRSVSWYQQTPGQGLQFLFEYFSETQRNKGNFPGRFSGRQFSNSRSEMNVSTLELGDSALYLCASSLGQNQPQHFGDGTRLSIL.

This clone was seen only a few times. The chain is built from TRBV6-5 and TRBJ1-3; D gene unclear. The V gene lost 4 bases and the J gene lost 4 bases, with 5 bases spanning the gap. Looked up from germline, CDR1 is MNHEY and CDR2 is SVGAGI. The CDR3 runs to 12 residues. CDR3 in DNA: TGTGCCAGCAGTTCGAACGGAAACACCATATATTTT. Amino acid sequence: CASSSNGNTIYF.

The chain links TRBV9 to TRBJ1-2; 12 nucleotides line up with TRBD1. Germline values: CDR1 SGDLS, CDR2 YYNGEE. CDR3 length equals 15 residues. V dropped 4 bases and J dropped 7; count of bases not matched to a gene: 8. This CDR3 is CASSPSGQGASGYTF. The DNA of the CDR3 is TGTGCCAGCAGCCCCTCGGGACAGGGGGCCTCTGGCTACACCTTC.

The CDR3 loop is CASSGTTKQYF. The CDR3 DNA follows: TGTGCCAGCTCTGGGACGACGAAGCAGTACTTC. The gene calls are TRBV18 and TRBJ2-7; D assignment may be TRBD1 or TRBD2 (5 bases each). This CDR3 comprises 11 residues. Germline loops: CDR1 KGHSH, CDR2 LQKENI. The germline V and J ends were trimmed by 6 bases and 8 bases, with 11 bases remaining between them.

CDR3 DNA sequence: TGTGCCAGCAGCCAGGTCGGGACTACGCAAGAGACCCAGTACTTC. Amino acid sequence: CASSQVGTTQETQYF. The rearrangement links TRBV14 to TRBJ2-5; 7 bases are shared with TRBD2. Germline CDR1 SGHDN, CDR2 FVKESK. The CDR3 is 15 residues long. J gave up 2 bases and V 3 bases, and 6 bases lay outside the gene matches. The whole variable domain, remainder taken from reference TRBV14 and TRBJ2-5, is EAGVTQFPSHSVIEKGQTVTLRCDPISGHDNLYWYRRVMGKEIKFLLHFVKESKQDESGMPNNRFLAERTGGTYSTLKVQPAELEDSGVYFCASSQVGTTQETQYFGPGTRLLVL.